The 10 T cell receptor beta chains presented below share a single source sample, sequenced in a study of T cell responses to AZD1222 COVID-19 vaccine. Libraries were prepared by immunoSEQ multiplex PCR; TCRdb keeps only in-frame clonotypes and omits some of them. The data show some 150,000 clones, about 90% seen once. The source was peripheral blood, collected on day 0 of AZD1222 vaccination. The origin of the receptors is an adult in good health.

V and J are TRBV7-9 and TRBJ1-4; no definite D call. CDR3 length: 14 amino acids. Germline values: CDR1 SEHNR, CDR2 FQNEAQ (reference sequence). V lost 5 bases and J 8 bases, leaving 15 bases between the germline ends. This chain's CDR3 is CASSLTTPGEKLFF. CDR3 DNA sequence: TGTGCCAGCAGCCTAACAACTCCCGGGGAAAAACTGTTTTTT.

The chain recombines TRBV6-5 with TRBJ1-1; D uncertain. The CDR3 extends over 11 amino acids. Germline CDR1 reads MNHEY; CDR2 reads SVGAGI. Trimming cost V 1 base and J 6 bases, with 3 bases left between them. The CDR3 coding sequence is TGTGCCAGCAGTTACTTGGCTGAAGCTTTCTTT. Protein sequence: CASSYLAEAFF.

The J gene is TRBJ1-4, the V gene TRBV15, with D unresolved. V gave up 1 base and J gave up 7 bases, with 13 bases separating them. In germline, CDR1 is LNHNV, CDR2 YYDKDF (reference sequence). CDR3 length: 15 residues. The CDR3, as DNA: TGTGCCACCAGCAGAGTTCCTGGCGAGGCTGAAAAACTGTTTTTT. It encodes CATSRVPGEAEKLFF.

This chain joins TRBV27 and TRBJ2-7; 16 bases fit TRBD2. V was pared by 2 bases and J by 1 base, with 8 bases of the junction left unmatched. This CDR3 spans 19 amino acids. The germline V gene encodes CDR1 MNHEY and CDR2 SMNVEV (reference sequence). DNA for the CDR3: TGTGCCAGCAGTTTACATATCCCGGGACTAGCGGGAGGGTCCTACGAGCAGTACTTC. This codes for CASSLHIPGLAGGSYEQYF.

The CDR3 loop reads CASSRGRFSYGDDYGYTF. CDR3 DNA: TGTGCCAGCTCACGCGGACGCTTTTCGTACGGGGACGACTATGGCTACACCTTC. This rearrangement joins TRBV18 to TRBJ1-2; tentatively, D is TRBD1 (5 bases). CDR1 KGHSH and CDR2 LQKENI come from the germline V gene. Deletions cut 4 bases from V and 3 bases from J, with 24 bases between. The CDR3 has 18 amino acids.

CDR3 sequence reads: CASSPSVTGEAAFF. Written as DNA, the CDR3 is TGTGCCAGTAGTCCGTCAGTGACAGGGGAAGCAGCTTTCTTT. The chain joins TRBV19 to TRBJ1-1; 8 bases are shared with TRBD1. The CDR3 sequence is 14 residues long. V was clipped by 5 bases and J by 10 bases; unmatched bases: 12. The V gene's germline CDR1 is LNHDA and CDR2 SQIVND (reference sequence).

J is TRBJ1-3 and V is TRBV4-3, with D possibly TRBD1 on 5 matching bases. Germline loops: CDR1 LGHNA, CDR2 YSLEER. The length of the CDR3 is 17 residues. V lost 4 bases, J lost 4 bases, and 20 bases lay in between. CDR3 bases: TGCGCCAGCAGCCCTTTGGAGGGACGGATCGAGGGAAACACCATATATTTT. Translated: CASSPLEGRIEGNTIYF.

This sequence joins TRBV4-2 and TRBJ1-1; D unclear. Looked up from germline, CDR1 is LGHNA and CDR2 is YNFKEQ. V was shortened by 5 bases and J by 1 base, with 11 bases between the two germline ends. CDR3 length: 14 amino acids. In DNA, the CDR3 is TGTGCCAGCAGCGGTGTAGCTTGGAACACTGAAGCTTTCTTT. It translates to CASSGVAWNTEAFF.

This clone was seen only once. This rearrangement joins TRBV5-1 to TRBJ1-1; 11 nucleotides match TRBD1. This CDR3 comprises 14 residues. CDR1 SGHRS and CDR2 YFSETQ come from the germline V gene. The trim removed 2 bases at V and 7 bases at J, leaving 4 bases unmatched. The CDR3 DNA reads as TGCGCCAGCAGCTTTTGGACAGGGGGCGGTGAAGCTTTCTTT. Protein product: CASSFWTGGGEAFF.

This chain links TRBV7-9 with TRBJ2-7; D ambiguous. The length of the CDR3 is 15 residues. From germline, CDR1 is SEHNR and CDR2 FQNEAQ (reference sequence). The V gene lost 3 bases and the J gene lost 4 bases, with 16 bases spanning the gap. The CDR3, as DNA: TGTGCCAGCAGCTTGATCCCCTCCGGTTCTTACGAGCAGTACTTC. As protein: CASSLIPSGSYEQYF.